These 5 T cell receptor beta chains came from one sample sequenced in a study of blood T cell repertoires in COVID-19. Only in-frame clones appear in the TCRdb table, and some are missing; sequencing was by immunoSEQ multiplex PCR. The repertoire has approximately 190,000 clones, roughly 89% of them found once; the top ten carry less than 3.5%. Sequencing used PBMCs or T cells enriched from blood (not recorded which). The source is a woman aged 25 to 45 who had been exposed to COVID-19.

This clone was seen only a few times. The chain has TRBV27 and TRBJ2-7; 8 bases fit TRBD1. The CDR3 is made up of 15 amino acids. The germline V gene has CDR1 MNHEY and CDR2 SMNVEV (reference sequence). V lost 5 bases and J lost 3; bases outside the gene matches: 9. The CDR3 DNA is TGTGCCAGCAGTCCCGGGACAGGCAATTTCTACGAGCAGTACTTC. This gives the protein CASSPGTGNFYEQYF.

The chain links TRBV7-9 to TRBJ2-5; 8 bases map to TRBD1. The CDR3 totals 13 residues. Germline values: CDR1 SEHNR, CDR2 FQNEAQ (reference sequence). The V gene end was trimmed by 7 bases and the J gene end by 2 bases; junction bases not matched to a gene: 3. CDR3 DNA: TGTGCCAGCACCCAGGGGGCACAAGAGACCCAGTACTTC. This codes for CASTQGAQETQYF.

The chain joins TRBV11-2 to TRBJ1-6; the D is unclear. The germline V gene has CDR1 SGHAT and CDR2 FQNNGV. The CDR3 has 17 residues. V shed 0 bases and J shed 1 base, with 10 bases lying between them. The CDR3 DNA is TGTGCCAGCAGCTTAGATAGTCGGTGGTCCTATAATTCACCCCTCCACTTT. Its translation: CASSLDSRWSYNSPLHF.

V usage is TRBV6-2 or TRBV6-3 and J usage is TRBJ2-1; 12 bases align to TRBD2. This CDR3 has 16 amino acids. Germline V CDR1 and CDR2: MNHEY, SVGEGT. The ends lost 2 bases at V and 5 bases at J; junction bases unmatched: 4. In DNA form, the CDR3 reads TGTGCCAGCAGTTACGTCCCTAGCGGGGGGGACAATGAGCAGTTCTTC. Its translation is CASSYVPSGGDNEQFF.

V usage is TRBV5-1 and J usage is TRBJ2-1, with 8 bases identical to TRBD2. Germline V gene lookup returns CDR1 SGHRS and CDR2 YFSETQ. This CDR3 has 16 residues. V lost 0 bases, J lost 0 bases, and 2 bases stayed unmatched. For the CDR3, the DNA is TGCGCCAGCAGCTTGGACGCGGGGGGCTCCTACAATGAGCAGTTCTTC. This encodes CASSLDAGGSYNEQFF.